This T cell receptor (beta chain) was sequenced in a study of blood T cells in healthy people across ages. The wider study: Using template switching, researchers captured about one barcoded beta molecule for each two T cells.

The CDR3 sequence is 15 residues long. The V gene's germline CDR1 is DFQATT and CDR2 SNEGSKA (reference sequence). Trimming shortened V by 2 bases and J by 6 bases, and 18 bases separated the two germline ends. This clonotype was recorded a few times. Its antigen is not identified. Study observations and caveats: More naive CD4+ cells and higher diversity were found in long-lived than in aged donors.

The second PCR ran about 6 to 11 cycles with a sample-barcoded 5' primer and J-beta primers. No fewer than 3 million CDR3-containing paired-end reads came from each sample. TCRdb recomputed calls from the 5' RACE reads with MiXCR, one row per CDR3 protein. The table lists fewer than 2 million distinct CDR3 sequences, about two fifths of them singletons. The draw of peripheral blood yielded around 10 milliliters from each donor. The specimen sequenced was blood. This receptor was identified in a human donor in good health. The genes are TRBV20-1 and TRBJ2-3; D call uncertain. The CDR3 bases are TGCAGTGCTAGAAATCGGGTAATGAAACGGGATACGCAGTATTTT. Its protein product is CSARNRVMKRDTQYF.